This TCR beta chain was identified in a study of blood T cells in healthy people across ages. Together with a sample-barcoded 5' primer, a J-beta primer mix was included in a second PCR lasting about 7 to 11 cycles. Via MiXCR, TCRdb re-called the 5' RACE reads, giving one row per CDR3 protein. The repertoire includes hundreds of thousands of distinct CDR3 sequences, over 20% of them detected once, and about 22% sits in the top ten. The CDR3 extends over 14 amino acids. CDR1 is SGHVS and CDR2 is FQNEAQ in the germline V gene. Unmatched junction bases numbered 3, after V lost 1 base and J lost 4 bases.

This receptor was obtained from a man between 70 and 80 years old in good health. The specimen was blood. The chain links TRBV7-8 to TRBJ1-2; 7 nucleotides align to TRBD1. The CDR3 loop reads CASSLDRDSYGYTF. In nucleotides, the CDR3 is TGTGCCAGCAGCTTAGACCGGGACAGCTATGGCTACACCTTC.